A selection of T cell receptor beta chains follows, all from one sample in a study of blood T cell repertoires in COVID-19. Method: immunoSEQ multiplex PCR; TCRdb's copy keeps in-frame clones and lacks some. This sample has over 600,000 clones, with about 87% found just once. The sequencing sample was made of peripheral blood. Receptors originate from a woman aged 18 to 35 with acute or convalescent COVID-19. CDR3s include the opening cysteine and the closing phenylalanine or tryptophan. D genes are given only for firm matches. Rows give clone size only sometimes, using once, few, many, or a class for an expanded clone.

clone size	D gene	V gene	J gene	CDR3 DNA	CDR3 protein
once	.	TRBV6-5	TRBJ1-1	TGTGCCAGCAGTTACTCTCCCGGACAGTTCGAAGCTTTCTTT	CASSYSPGQFEAFF
.	TRBD1	TRBV28	TRBJ1-2	TGTGCCACCACGGACAGGCCTAACTATGGCTACACCTTC	CATTDRPNYGYTF
.	.	TRBV19	TRBJ2-4	TGTGCCAGTAGTATAGATGGAGGTCCCAAAAACATTCAGTACTTC	CASSIDGGPKNIQYF
.	TRBD1	TRBV2	TRBJ1-6	TGTGCCAGCAGTGAGGACAGGGTGAATTCACCCCTCCACTTT	CASSEDRVNSPLHF
.	.	TRBV27	TRBJ2-7	TGTGCCAGCAGTCCCGGGACTGCCGAGCAGTACTTC	CASSPGTAEQYF
once	TRBD2	TRBV13	TRBJ2-1	TGTGCCAGCAGCTTAGGGACTAGCGGGGACCCCTTCAATGAGCAGTTCTTC	CASSLGTSGDPFNEQFF
.	TRBD1	TRBV11-2	TRBJ2-4	TGTGCCAGCAGCTTAACAGGGGGCGTAGCCAAAAACATTCAGTACTTC	CASSLTGGVAKNIQYF
.	.	TRBV12-3/TRBV12-4	TRBJ1-5	TGTGCCAGCAGTTTAGGGGCCAATCAGCCCCAGCATTTT	CASSLGANQPQHF
.	.	TRBV5-1	TRBJ1-5	TGCGCCAGCAGCTTAGGGGAAAGGAGCAATCAGCCCCAGCATTTT	CASSLGERSNQPQHF
.	TRBD2	TRBV6-5	TRBJ2-7	TGTGCCAGCAGTTATTCTCCGCCGACTAGCGGGGGAGTGCAGTACTTC	CASSYSPPTSGGVQYF
.	.	TRBV7-2	TRBJ1-1	TGTGCCAGCAGCTTAGGAGGAACTAAAGCTTTCTTT	CASSLGGTKAFF
once	TRBD1	TRBV2	TRBJ1-1	TGTGCCAGCAGCGAGGACAGGTACACTGAAGCTTTCTTT	CASSEDRYTEAFF
.	TRBD2	TRBV7-3	TRBJ2-1	TGTGCCAGCACCTCCTTGACTAGCGGGGGGCCCAATGAGCAGTTCTTC	CASTSLTSGGPNEQFF
.	.	TRBV21-1	TRBJ1-2	TGTGCCAGCGGAAAGGGACAGGGGGCGCAGGGCTATGGCTACACCTTC	CASGKGQGAQGYGYTF
.	.	TRBV7-3	TRBJ1-6	TGTGCCAGCAGCAGGAGTTCCTCCTATAATTCACCCCTCCACTTT	CASSRSSSYNSPLHF
.	TRBD1	TRBV9	TRBJ1-2	TGTGCCAGCAGCGCAGGGGGCGAGGACTATGGCTACACCTTC	CASSAGGEDYGYTF
.	.	TRBV27	TRBJ2-7	TGTGCCAGCAGTTTCGGCAGGAACTACGAGCAGTACTTC	CASSFGRNYEQYF
.	.	TRBV2	TRBJ1-3	TGTGCCAGCAGTGAAAACCCAGGCCTCACTGGAAACACCATATATTTT	CASSENPGLTGNTIYF
.	.	TRBV21-1	TRBJ1-4	TGTGCCAGCAGCAAAGTACTACAGGTGGAAGATGAAAAACTGTTTTTT	CASSKVLQVEDEKLFF
.	.	TRBV5-1	TRBJ2-7	TGCGCCAGCAGCTTGGCCTTGGGGGCGGGCGAGCAGTACTTC	CASSLALGAGEQYF